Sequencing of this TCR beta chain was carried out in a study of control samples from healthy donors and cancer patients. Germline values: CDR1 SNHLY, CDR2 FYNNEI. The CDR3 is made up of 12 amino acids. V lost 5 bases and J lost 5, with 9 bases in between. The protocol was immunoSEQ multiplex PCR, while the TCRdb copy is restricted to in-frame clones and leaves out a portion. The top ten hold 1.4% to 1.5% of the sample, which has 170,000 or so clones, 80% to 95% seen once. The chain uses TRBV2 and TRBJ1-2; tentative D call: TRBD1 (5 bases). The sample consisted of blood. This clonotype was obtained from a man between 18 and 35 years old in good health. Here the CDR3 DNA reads TGTGCCAGCAGTACGACAGAATATGGCTACACCTTC. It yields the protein CASSTTEYGYTF.